A selection of T cell receptor beta chains follows, all from one sample in a study of blood T cell repertoires in COVID-19. The protocol was immunoSEQ multiplex PCR, while the TCRdb copy is restricted to in-frame clones and leaves out a portion. This table holds about 280,000 clones, approximately 85% found once. The sample taken for sequencing was peripheral blood. All receptors derive from a human donor in a cohort sampled during active COVID-19. Both conserved end residues are part of each CDR3. Each record gives: V gene, J gene, CDR3 protein.

v_call: TRBV28
j_call: TRBJ1-5
cdr3_aa: CASSSVASAYQPQHF

v_call: TRBV9
j_call: TRBJ1-1
cdr3_aa: CASSIGHQNTEAFF

v_call: TRBV3-1/TRBV3-2
j_call: TRBJ2-7
cdr3_aa: CASSLGGIAGWDEQYF

v_call: TRBV24-1
j_call: TRBJ2-5
cdr3_aa: CATSDAPGETQYF

v_call: TRBV2
j_call: TRBJ2-1
cdr3_aa: CASSSTTGGNDEQFF

v_call: TRBV5-6
j_call: TRBJ2-5
cdr3_aa: CASSRAEGLETQYF

v_call: TRBV19
j_call: TRBJ1-5
cdr3_aa: CASRPLRAPDNQPQHF

v_call: TRBV28
j_call: TRBJ2-5
cdr3_aa: CASIRTSGRLGETQYF

v_call: TRBV7-2
j_call: TRBJ2-1
cdr3_aa: CASSLNRGEQFF

v_call: TRBV3-1/TRBV3-2
j_call: TRBJ2-1
cdr3_aa: CASSHSSGGNEQFF

v_call: TRBV11-2
j_call: TRBJ1-1
cdr3_aa: CASSLTILNTEAFF